This TCR beta chain was sequenced during a study of cytomegalovirus exposure and HLA in healthy donors (dated by TCRdb to between 2016 and 2019). Broadly, across the study: According to an earlier analysis of 587 of the donors, 150 million to 200 million T cells yielded 95 million to 140 million unique TCR beta sequences and approximately 300 Gb of sequence data. To decide whether each TCR beta V gene segment behaved as functional or pseudogenic, an earlier analysis of some 600 of the donors relied on high-throughput TCR beta sequencing. HLA typing covered class I and class II loci at four-digit resolution. Because of strong linkage in the cohort, roughly five DR-DQ haplotypes were treated as single units for association and clustering. The later analysis used no new phenotypic data to find candidate immune exposures, relying instead on TCR beta sequences and their occurrence across donors. To study patterns of TCR occurrence, a later analysis re-analyzed previously published TCR beta repertoires from under 750 donors and added high-resolution HLA genotyping. The number of donors typed differed by locus, with roughly 629-640 for A, B, C, DRB1 and DQB1, approximately 500 for DQA1, over 600 for DPA1, and some 440 for DPB1. Using immunosequencing, the study profiled T cell repertoires from roughly 650 subjects and related those repertoires to cytomegalovirus serostatus. Among the approximately 400 genotyped donors, more than 70% belonged to the genetic ancestry cluster associated with self-reported Caucasian donors. High-throughput TCR immunosequencing, statistical association of individual TCRs with disease status, and machine learning were combined to predict cytomegalovirus infection status. Along with the approximately 700-subject first cohort, a separate validation cohort of over a hundred different subjects was used. The study aimed to test whether signatures of past pathogen exposure could be identified by cataloging public T cell receptors. Donor age, sex, ethnicity and CMV serostatus were collected together with the repertoire data. Genome-wide SNP genotypes for about 55% of the roughly 670 donors were used in a later genetic analysis, which treated that subset as a discovery cohort. On average, about 240,000 unique TCR beta nucleotide sequences were sequenced per donor among several hundred genotyped donors of the cohort, with 15% to 20% of those sequences being non-productive. Every repertoire in the discovery cohort had been generated on one and the same sequencing platform. Approximately 310 gigabases of sequencing data and around 80 million unique TCR sequences made up an early release that covered under 750 HLA-typed donors.

The cohort consisted of 650 to 700 healthy bone marrow donors. At the time of sampling, every cohort member was nominally healthy, though immune exposures that went unrecorded were likely present. The donor tested CMV seronegative, placing the donor among the roughly 400 seronegative members of the cohort. A peripheral blood sample was collected from each donor, and TCR beta sequencing was performed on peripheral blood mononuclear cells. Genomic DNA was extracted from the blood cell samples with the Qiagen DNeasy Blood Extraction Kit. Library preparation employed the immunoSEQ multiplex PCR assay. The multiplex PCR relied on a mix of 60 forward primers for TCR Vbeta segments and 13 reverse primers for TCR Jbeta segments. The CDR3 region of rearranged TCR beta genes was amplified from genomic DNA with a multiplex PCR assay. Amplified TCR beta libraries were sequenced as 87-base-pair reads on the Illumina HiSeq System. As for the original processing: A later analysis tallied tens of millions of unique TCR beta chains across the 666 repertoires, and some 10 million of those chains were shared by two or more donors. A nearest-neighbor algorithm error-corrected the raw reads and collapsed the reads into unique sequences, merging closely related sequences to remove PCR and sequencing errors. Alignment of CDR3 sequences to IMGT reference sequences was used to assign V, D and J gene segments. For a sequence to be retained, a match of at least six nucleotides was required to both a V gene segment and a J gene segment. Rearrangements were called productive when the CDR3 lacked stop codons and stayed in frame with V and J; all others were non-productive. CDR3 was defined by IMGT convention, running from the second conserved V-encoded cysteine to the conserved J-encoded phenylalanine. In an earlier analysis of more than 550 of the donors, sequences lacking an unambiguous match to a single V gene segment were excluded. In an earlier analysis of about 590 of the donors, a V segment was called functional when productive rearrangements were above 56.7%, and segregating when the standard deviation between donors exceeded 5%. A statistical classification framework was built to diagnose cytomegalovirus status from the catalog of TCR beta chain sequences. V and J gene assignment, in a later analysis, came from comparing TCR nucleotide sequences with IMGT/GENE-DB human TR gene sequences. In a later analysis, CDR3 sequences and most-parsimonious VDJ recombination scenarios were assigned using the TCRdist pipeline. In a later analysis, every TCR beta chain was defined by the combination of its CDR3 amino acid sequence and its V-gene family, and reads without a unique V-gene family were dropped. As a way to deal with suspected cross-contamination and a sequencing artifact, a later analysis dropped over 550 nucleotide sequences that were highly shared and had low generation probability. In a later analysis, a clonal expansion index was calculated for each public chain from normalized within-repertoire ranks of inferred template counts. A later analysis computed generation probabilities with a VDJ recombination model fitted to out-of-frame rearrangements, and checked the results against IGoR. In a later analysis, TCR-TCR, TCR-HLA and TCR-CMV co-occurrence was scored with hypergeometric tests, and a repertoire-size bias correction was applied to TCR pairs. In a later analysis, false discovery rates were estimated by permuting HLA or CMV assignments 20 times. In a later analysis, co-occurring TCRs were grouped using DBSCAN, with TCRdist sequence similarity added in when clustering inside HLA-allele-positive subsets. Repertoires with fewer than 30,000 or more than 120,000 public chains were left out of co-occurrence clustering, as were five repertoires with anomalous nucleotide sharing. Entries here come from immuneACCESS through TCRdb and include only in-frame sequences with V and J called. Some clones fail to appear in such tables; in the studies checked, an unresolved V gene covers under half of the shortfall, and the cause of the remainder is unknown. D and trimming were read from the DNA, whereas the V and J calls and clone size are those reported in that table. The sample table lists about 120,000 clones, about four fifths of them with a count of one. The ten largest clonotypes hold about 1.5% of the sample.

Comments on this clone: Its recognized antigen is unknown. One base away there is no much larger clone; base qualities are not given.

CDR1 SEHNR and CDR2 FQNEAQ are derived from the germline V gene (reference sequence). The CDR3 runs 14 residues from the cysteine to the phenylalanine. Only the CDR3 portion is preserved as DNA: 42 bases, with reading frame beginning at the first base. V was cut back by 5 bases and J by 3 bases, leaving a gap of 11 bases between them. What the authors observed across the whole study: In an earlier analysis of more than 500 of the donors, most TCR beta V segments appeared in productive rearrangements about 90% or about 30% of the time, broadly matching IMGT annotations. Roughly uniform sequencing depth across donors was assumed in presence/absence analyses, although this assumption may not hold. Only TCR beta chains were sequenced in this cohort, and the absence of alpha or paired-chain data limited detectable features. A group of highly shared sequence variants was considered likely to be a technical artifact of the sequencing pipeline. Seventeen rarely observed V segments, including chromosome 9 orphons, were excluded from the earlier analysis of about 500 of the donors because counts were too low. Immune exposure information for the cohort was limited to CMV serostatus. In a later analysis, most CMV-associated TCR beta chains were found to appear HLA-restricted, with HLA associations seemingly driven largely by CMV exposure. Because the 87-base-pair reads could not distinguish some IMGT-functional V segments, including TRBV6-2 and TRBV6-3, those segments were excluded. Most TCR sequences were observed very rarely across donors, whereas some public TCRs were present in many individuals. According to a later analysis, parvovirus B19, influenza, CMV and Epstein-Barr virus appeared linked to several top co-occurrence clusters. Assigning TCR associations to individual alleles was difficult when HLA alleles, especially DR and DQ, strongly co-occurred. In a later analysis, TCR association rates were found to vary across HLA loci, with the most associated TCRs seen for DRB1 alleles and the fewest for HLA-C alleles. Cytomegalovirus status was reported to be diagnosed by the classifier with high specificity and sensitivity in both the original and validation cohorts. The study gave a list of under 200 TCR beta chains associated with cytomegalovirus. In vitro tests confirmed that a few of the cytomegalovirus-associated TCR beta chains recognize cytomegalovirus antigens. Linkage disequilibrium might explain the correlated functional status among segregating V segments, but an unknown experimental factor could not be ruled out. According to the authors, the approach could potentially be generalized to other disease states and immunological phenotypes. HLA typing was unavailable for some donors at each locus, so association tests used only the typed subset. In a later analysis, HLA-associated TCR beta chains showed more clonal expansion and lower generation probabilities than non-associated chains that were equally common. A further reported finding was that TCR beta sequences accurately predicted the HLA-A and HLA-B alleles for most subjects in the first cohort. In a later genetic analysis, a missense DCLRE1C variant was associated with V-gene and J-gene trimming of TCR beta chains, and the association was replicated in an independent cohort. In a later genetic analysis, fewer N-insertions in productive TCRs were reported among donors in an Asian-associated ancestry cluster than the roughly 700-donor mean. Specific HLA alleles were associated with 18,000 or so TCR beta sequences at a false discovery rate of 0.05 in a later analysis.

This sequence originates from a woman aged 18-29 years in good health and CMV-seronegative. In this chain, TRBV7-9 is recombined with TRBJ1-5; the D region possibly corresponds to TRBD1 (6 bases align). Sequenced material: PBMCs. CDR3 loop: CASSAQGPNQPQHF. The DNA sequence reads TGTGCCAGCAGCGCACAGGGCCCCAATCAGCCCCAGCATTTT.